A single sample is the source of the 3 T cell receptor beta chains below, sequenced in a study of vaccination and CD4 T cells after COVID-19. Sequencing of cultured CD4+ T cell DNA used the Oncomine TCR Beta short-read assay. MiXCR, applied by TCRdb to the PCR reads, yields one record per CDR3 protein. The sample lists more than 13,000 distinct CDR3 sequences, 30% seen once, with about a sixth in the top ten. Treatment described: roughly 11-day PBMC culture with coronavirus spike peptide pools or control peptides (ViraFEST assay). Their cognate antigens are unknown. Sequenced material: cultured CD4+ T cells from blood. Receptor source: a human donor with COVID-19.

In this sample, this clonotype turned up a few times. V gene TRBV19 combines with J gene TRBJ1-6; no definite D call. Germline CDR1 LNHDA, CDR2 SQIVND (reference sequence). Trimming stripped 5 bases from V and 6 bases from J, with 14 bases between. This CDR3 is 15 amino acids long. CDR3 region: CASSRIGISNSPLHF. Here the CDR3 DNA reads TGTGCCAGTAGTCGGATCGGGATTTCTAATTCACCCCTCCACTTT.

This clonotype was counted between two and nine times. This rearrangement joins TRBV20-1 to TRBJ1-1, with D uncertain. V was clipped by 5 bases and J by 4 bases, with 8 bases between them. CDR3 length: 11 amino acids. CDR1 and CDR2 from the germline V gene are DFQATT and SNEGSKA (reference sequence). The CDR3 sequence: CSALSLTEAFF. The CDR3 DNA follows: TGCAGTGCTCTGAGCCTCACTGAAGCTTTCTTT.

The table lists this clonotype with a few counts. The chain links TRBV30 to TRBJ2-5; 7 nucleotides agree with TRBD2. J gave up 3 bases and V 4 bases, and 8 bases lay outside the gene matches. Germline V gene data show CDR1 as GTSNPN and CDR2 as SVGIG (reference sequence). CDR3 length: 14 residues. The CDR3 DNA follows: TGTGCCTGGACGCCCGGGGGGAGAGAAGAGACCCAGTACTTC. Protein product: CAWTPGGREETQYF.